The present TCR beta chain was sequenced within a study of blood T cell repertoires in COVID-19 (dated by TCRdb to between 2020 and 2021). For context, the study as a whole: The collaborator samples originated in the United States, Italy and Spain and spanned the acute and convalescent phases of COVID-19. The prospective study material was composed of cDNA or gDNA derived from T cells, B-cell-depleted T cells, or PBMCs. Deeply sampled blood TCRbeta repertoires from subjects exposed to, actively infected with, or recovered from COVID-19 were included in the dataset. The repertoires were released in a freely available public database meant as a resource for research on the immune response to SARS-CoV-2. Samples were obtained from the ongoing ImmuneRACE study (first 160 participants) and from over 1,000 subjects provided by 6 global collaborators. Nearly every sample came with metadata listing a de-identified subject ID, COVID-19 status, age in years and sex. HLA class I and class II types, where available, came from metadata supplied by the sample provider rather than from assay-based typing.

In Seattle, one collaborating source enrolled patients while the infection was active and tracked those patients longitudinally over the course of disease. Whole blood was collected in K2EDTA tubes by collaborating institutions according to the institutions' own protocols. For TCRbeta analysis, collaborators shipped samples as frozen whole blood, isolated PBMCs, or DNA extracted from either of those sample types. TCRbeta CDR3 regions were amplified from genomic DNA using the immunoSEQ Assay, a bias-controlled multiplex PCR. From the authors' description of their analysis: Nucleated cell counts per sample were estimated from amplification of reference gene primers within the assay. Sequence reads were collapsed and filtered to measure the absolute abundance of every unique TCRbeta CDR3 rearrangement. For each sample, productive Simpson clonality was calculated as the square root of Simpson's diversity index across productive rearrangements. As stored in TCRdb, this immuneACCESS dataset retains in-frame rearrangements with V and J assigned. A fraction of the clones does not appear; measured against another copy, unresolved V genes explain less than half of the discrepancy, and the remainder lacks a known reason. D and trimming come from the DNA, and the V and J calls and clone size come from that table. The sample has around 130,000 clones on record, less than 90% of them singletons. About 2.5% of the sample belongs to the ten largest clones.

Via the germline V gene, CDR1 is MGHRA and CDR2 YSYEKL. The V end gives up 4 bases and the J end 5 bases, leaving 3 bases in the junction not matched to a gene. Inclusive of the bounding cysteine and phenylalanine, the CDR3 is 14 residues long. Here the CDR3 DNA is all that survives: 42 bases in frame from base 1. Study-level results and caveats: The quantity of clinical and demographic metadata differed by source and by participant and was supplied without curation.

Comment on this clone: Its antigen target is currently unknown. Base qualities are not recorded, but no much larger clone differs from it by a single base.

The chain is made from TRBV4-1 and TRBJ2-7; a stretch of 12 junction bases matches TRBD2. The receptor comes from a human donor with COVID-19, enrolled during active disease. The donor label of this sample is uncertain. Sequenced: peripheral blood. The nucleotide sequence reads as follows: TGCGCCAGCAGCCCTAGCGGGAGGGCCGACGAGCAGTACTTC. This sequence encodes CASSPSGRADEQYF.